The entry below describes one T cell receptor beta chain. In TCRdb, the RT-PCR reads were re-called with MiXCR into one record per CDR3 protein. Counted here are hundreds of thousands of distinct CDR3 sequences, about 8% occurring once; the ten biggest clones make up 10% to 15%. These data come from a study of response to subunit inactivated influenza vaccine. Trimming took off 5 bases at V and 1 base at J, with 8 bases between the two ends. This CDR3 region has 12 residues. In germline, CDR1 is DFQATT, CDR2 SNEGSKA (reference sequence). The receptor's source is a man between 50 and 75 years old who received an inactivated influenza vaccine. The sample was PBMCs from blood, taken less than 30 months after vaccination. The chain carries TRBV20-1 and TRBJ1-1, with D maybe TRBD1 (6 bases). The CDR3 DNA reads TGCAGTGCTCAGACAGGGAACACTGAAGCTTTCTTT. Amino acid sequence: CSAQTGNTEAFF.